The source of this T cell receptor (beta chain) is a study of blood T cell repertoires in COVID-19. The V end lost 1 base, the J end lost 2 bases, and 8 bases lay between the germline ends. Germline CDR1 reads KGHSH; CDR2 reads LQKENI. CDR3 length: 15 amino acids. As handled by the study authors: Reference gene primer amplification gave nucleated cell count estimates. Assay used: immunoSEQ multiplex PCR; TCRdb lists only in-frame clones, some missing. V and J calls and clone size come straight from that table; D and trimming were deduced from the DNA. The sample lists about 150,000 clones, about four fifths occurring once. This clone has a handful of counts.

The chain is built from TRBV18 and TRBJ2-2; D is unresolved. Sequencing was carried out using peripheral blood. The TCR comes from a man aged 55 to 70 with acute or convalescent COVID-19. CDR3 coding DNA: TGTGCCAGCTCACCACGGGCAGGCAACACCGGGGAGCTGTTTTTT. This sequence encodes CASSPRAGNTGELFF.